A selection of T cell receptor beta chains follows, all from one sample in a study of monozygotic twins with inflammatory bowel disease. TCRdb reprocessed the 5' RACE reads; each CDR3 protein has one entry and no DNA is given. This table lists around 200,000 distinct CDR3 sequences. Material: blood. The receptors stem from a human donor with ulcerative colitis or Crohn's disease, or a healthy co-twin of an affected twin (not recorded which). Each CDR3 is given with its conserved first and last residue.

J gene | V gene | CDR3 protein
TRBJ1-2 | TRBV7-9 | CASSLVSDGGYTF
TRBJ1-3 | TRBV3-1 | CASSSWGSGNTIYF
TRBJ2-7 | TRBV12-3/TRBV12-4 | CASSRLGPWGYEQYF
TRBJ2-5 | TRBV5-1 | CASSSGTGPETQYF
TRBJ2-1 | TRBV27 | CASSHQYEQFF
TRBJ2-3 | TRBV2 | CASGNTGTDTQYF
TRBJ2-1 | TRBV10-3 | CAISESGGNYNEQFF
TRBJ2-7 | TRBV7-9 | CASSPPTGEQYF
TRBJ2-3 | TRBV12-3/TRBV12-4 | CASSPGTAGADTQYF
TRBJ1-5 | TRBV5-1 | CASSPGGRQPQHF
TRBJ1-6 | TRBV5-1 | CASSPSGANNYNSPLHF
TRBJ1-2 | TRBV3-1 | CASSDDALGQDYYTF
TRBJ2-7 | TRBV3-1 | CASSVGTGVYEQYF
TRBJ1-2 | TRBV27 | CASRGTGEIYTF
TRBJ2-7 | TRBV10-1 | CASGPLGIYEQYF
TRBJ1-5 | TRBV15 | CATSRDRFSLWLPGISNQPQHF
TRBJ2-2 | TRBV12-3/TRBV12-4 | CASSSRTMAGELFF
TRBJ2-1 | TRBV19 | CASSIGGRYNEQFF
TRBJ1-1 | TRBV5-4 | CALKDRVNTEAFF
TRBJ1-2 | TRBV7-9 | CASSFSEVDRGYGYTF
TRBJ2-7 | TRBV5-1 | CASRPGQGNEQYF
TRBJ2-3 | TRBV20-1 | CSARVRLAGFTDTQYF
TRBJ1-6 | TRBV18 | CASRNTDNSPLHF
TRBJ1-4 | TRBV20-1 | CSAQYNEKLFF
TRBJ1-3 | TRBV5-1 | CASSHGKAGNTIYF
TRBJ2-7 | TRBV11-2 | CASSLGGNREQYF
TRBJ1-1 | TRBV12-3/TRBV12-4 | CASSAYRDTEAFF
TRBJ2-5 | TRBV5-1 | CASSLARGQETQYF
TRBJ1-6 | TRBV2 | CASTRDRVNSPLHF
TRBJ2-2 | TRBV27 | CASSSRARAGELFF
TRBJ2-1 | TRBV3-1 | CASSQLGRTDRLQQFF
TRBJ2-2 | TRBV6-5 | CASSNRQGWTVGELFF
TRBJ1-1 | TRBV11-2 | CASSAMAQGRGTEAFF
TRBJ1-2 | TRBV10-3 | CAISPGGDSYGYTF
TRBJ1-1 | TRBV18 | CASSVGVAAEAFF
TRBJ1-1 | TRBV7-2 | CASSLGVTEAFF
TRBJ2-7 | TRBV5-1 | CASSLWGTENEQYF
TRBJ2-2 | TRBV25-1 | CASSDVNTGELFF
TRBJ2-2 | TRBV3-1 | CASSKVVGTGELFF
TRBJ2-5 | TRBV20-1 | CSARSTSQETQYF